The table lists the clone carrying this TCR beta chain with many counts. Its cognate antigen is unknown. The data stem from a study of T cells after posttransplantation cyclophosphamide. TCRdb's copy holds only in-frame clones and misses some; the assay was immunoSEQ multiplex PCR. The sample counts over 35,000 clones, none seen once; the ten largest own roughly 2.5%. Germline CDR1 and CDR2: LGHNA and YSLEER. V lost 0 bases to trimming and J lost 6 bases; unmatched junction nucleotides: 17. CDR3 size: 18 residues. General observations from the study: Skin or GI-infiltrating T cells shared few TRB sequences with blood. Recipient CMV seropositivity and CMV reactivation strongly tracked TRB clonality. Donor-recipient repertoire similarity was low at 1-2 months, rising over year one.

This rearrangement joins TRBV4-3 to TRBJ2-7; 7 nucleotides agree with TRBD2. The source of this sequence is a man aged 45-65 years in good health, CMV-negative, and a related stem cell transplant donor. The sample taken for sequencing was PBMCs. CDR3 bases: TGCGCCAGCAGCCAAGATCTAGCGGTATCGGGCAGGGTAGCCGAGCAGTACTTC. Residues: CASSQDLAVSGRVAEQYF.